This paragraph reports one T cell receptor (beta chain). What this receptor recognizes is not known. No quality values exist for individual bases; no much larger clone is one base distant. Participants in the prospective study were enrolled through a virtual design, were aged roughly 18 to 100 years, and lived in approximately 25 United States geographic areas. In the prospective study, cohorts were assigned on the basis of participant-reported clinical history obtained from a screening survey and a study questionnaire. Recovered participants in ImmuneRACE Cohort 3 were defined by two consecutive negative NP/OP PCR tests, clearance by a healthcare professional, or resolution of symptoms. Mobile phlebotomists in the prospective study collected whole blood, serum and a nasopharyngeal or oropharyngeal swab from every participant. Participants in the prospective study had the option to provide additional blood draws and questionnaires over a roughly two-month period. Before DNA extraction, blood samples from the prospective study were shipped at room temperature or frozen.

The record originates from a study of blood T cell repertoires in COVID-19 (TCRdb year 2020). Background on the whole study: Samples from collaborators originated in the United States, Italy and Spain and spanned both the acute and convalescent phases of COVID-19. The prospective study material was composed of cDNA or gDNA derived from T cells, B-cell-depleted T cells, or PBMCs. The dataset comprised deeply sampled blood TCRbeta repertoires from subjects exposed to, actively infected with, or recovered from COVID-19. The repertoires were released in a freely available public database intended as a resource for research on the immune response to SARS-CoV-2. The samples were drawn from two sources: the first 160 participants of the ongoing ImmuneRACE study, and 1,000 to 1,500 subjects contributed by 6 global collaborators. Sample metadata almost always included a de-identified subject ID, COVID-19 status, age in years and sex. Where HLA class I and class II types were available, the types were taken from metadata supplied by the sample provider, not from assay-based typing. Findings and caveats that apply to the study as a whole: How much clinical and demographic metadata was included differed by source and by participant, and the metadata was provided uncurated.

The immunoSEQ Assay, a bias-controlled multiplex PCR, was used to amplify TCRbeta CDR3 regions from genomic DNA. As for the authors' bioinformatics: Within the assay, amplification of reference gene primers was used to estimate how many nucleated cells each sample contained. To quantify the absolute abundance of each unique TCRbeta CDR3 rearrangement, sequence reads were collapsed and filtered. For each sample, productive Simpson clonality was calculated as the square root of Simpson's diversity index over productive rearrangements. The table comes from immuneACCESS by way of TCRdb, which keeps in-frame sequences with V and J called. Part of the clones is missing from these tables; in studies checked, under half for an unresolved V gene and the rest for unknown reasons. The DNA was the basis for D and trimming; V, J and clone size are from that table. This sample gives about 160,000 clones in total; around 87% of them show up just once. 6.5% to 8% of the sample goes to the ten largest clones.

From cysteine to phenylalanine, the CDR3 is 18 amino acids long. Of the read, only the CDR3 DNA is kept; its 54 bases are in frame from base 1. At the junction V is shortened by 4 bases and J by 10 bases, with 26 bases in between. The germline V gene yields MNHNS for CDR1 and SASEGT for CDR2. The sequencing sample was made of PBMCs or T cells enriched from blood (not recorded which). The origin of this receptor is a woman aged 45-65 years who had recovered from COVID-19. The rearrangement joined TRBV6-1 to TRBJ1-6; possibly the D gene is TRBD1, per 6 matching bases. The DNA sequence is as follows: TGTGCCAGCAGTGTTTATGGTACAGGGAACCCCCTGGGGTCACCCCTCCACTTT. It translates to CASSVYGTGNPLGSPLHF.